The rows below give T cell receptor beta chains drawn from one sample of a study of blood T cell repertoires in COVID-19. Sequencing was performed with immunoSEQ multiplex PCR; in TCRdb, only in-frame clones are kept and a portion is missing. The data hold about 36,000 clones, with approximately 90% observed a single time. The sequencing sample was made of peripheral blood. These receptors were obtained from a man aged 70-80 years with acute or convalescent COVID-19. Both conserved end residues are trimmed from each CDR3.

v_call	j_call	cdr3_aa
TRBV28	TRBJ1-5	ASSPGQGDQPQH
TRBV19	TRBJ1-4	ASRSDSAPNSEKLF
TRBV9	TRBJ1-1	ASSPEYQIKNTEAF
TRBV5-1	TRBJ1-3	ASSLTFSGNTIY
TRBV2	TRBJ2-7	ASSGGAGVYEQY
TRBV24-1	TRBJ2-5	ATGTSGSRGQETQY
TRBV5-1	TRBJ2-5	ASSVAGGQETQY
TRBV7-3	TRBJ2-3	ASSPLAGVLTQY
TRBV6-4	TRBJ2-2	ASSVAATPGSKNTGELF
TRBV27	TRBJ2-1	ASSIGTGESEQF
TRBV27	TRBJ2-7	ASGEAGDRLHEQY
TRBV7-3	TRBJ1-1	ASSATGGWTEAF
TRBV27	TRBJ2-7	ASSGLAGGPGVYEQY
TRBV7-2	TRBJ2-5	ASSLVKGQETQY
TRBV6-2/TRBV6-3	TRBJ1-1	ASSYSRSEAF
TRBV6-5	TRBJ2-3	ASSTRSDTQY
TRBV5-1	TRBJ2-4	ASSLGSTPPQNIQY
TRBV6-5	TRBJ2-7	ASSYSLPNSYEQY
TRBV20-1	TRBJ2-7	SASRLLEGNYEQY
TRBV27	TRBJ2-7	ASSPVLLAGGPYEQY
TRBV25-1	TRBJ2-5	ASSESGQGMETQY
TRBV2	TRBJ2-7	ASLPGEPHYEQY